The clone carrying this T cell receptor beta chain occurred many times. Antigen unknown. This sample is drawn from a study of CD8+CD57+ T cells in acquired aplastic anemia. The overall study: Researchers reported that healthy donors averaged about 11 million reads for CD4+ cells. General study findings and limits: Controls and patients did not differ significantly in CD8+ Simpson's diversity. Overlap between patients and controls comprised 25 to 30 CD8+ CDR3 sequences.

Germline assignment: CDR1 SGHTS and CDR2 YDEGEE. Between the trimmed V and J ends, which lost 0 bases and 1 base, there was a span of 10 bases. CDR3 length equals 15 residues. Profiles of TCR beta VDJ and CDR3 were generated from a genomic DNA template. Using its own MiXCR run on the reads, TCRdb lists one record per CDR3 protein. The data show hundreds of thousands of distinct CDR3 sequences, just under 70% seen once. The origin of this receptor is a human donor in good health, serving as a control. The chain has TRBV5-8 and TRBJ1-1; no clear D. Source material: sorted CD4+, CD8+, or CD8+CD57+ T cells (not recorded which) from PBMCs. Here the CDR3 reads CASSLGHSPNTEAFF. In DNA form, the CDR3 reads TGTGCCAGCAGCTTGGGGCACTCACCGAACACTGAAGCTTTCTTT.